The T cell receptor beta chain under discussion was sequenced for a study of shared clonotypes between healthy human individuals. Naive CD8 isolation took CD45RO-negative cells positively selected for CCR7 and excluded terminally differentiated effector memory CD45RA+ cells. When replicate PCRs were run on sorted subsets, they used about 200 ng DNA, about 30,000 T cell genomes. Clones were sequenced by immunoSEQ multiplex PCR, and TCRdb holds only the in-frame ones, with some missing. The sample lists 700,000 to 950,000 clones; just over 95% were seen once. V was shortened by 1 base and J by 0 bases, with 11 bases between the two germline ends. The CDR3 contains 16 residues. CDR1 is SGDLS, CDR2 YYNGEE, per germline.

The receptor's source is a man younger than 40 in good health. The gene calls are TRBV9 and TRBJ1-5; D is undetermined. Source material: naive CD8+ T cells sorted from blood. CDR3 nucleotides: TGTGCCAGCAGCGTACCCGGACCCTATAGCAATCAGCCCCAGCATTTT. Residues: CASSVPGPYSNQPQHF.